These 9 T cell receptor beta chains originate from one sample sequenced in a study of T cells in Graves' hyperthyroidism and ophthalmopathy. RNA transcripts gave rise to amplified TCR beta CDR3 regions. The HTBI primer set served for first-round RT-PCR of the TCR CDR3. Using its own MiXCR run on the multiplex PCR reads, TCRdb lists one record per CDR3 protein. Here the sample spans about 350,000 distinct CDR3 sequences, 18% being singletons. The sample consisted of blood. All receptors come from a woman aged 40 to 55 with Graves' ophthalmopathy.

Ten or more counts support this clonotype. The CDR3: CASSLRTYQPQHF. The DNA for the CDR3 is TGTGCCAGCAGTTTGCGGACTTACCAGCCCCAGCATTTT. The gene calls are TRBV28 and TRBJ1-5, with no clear D. CDR1 and CDR2 (germline): MDHEN, SYDVKM. Trimming took off 3 bases at V and 7 bases at J, with 10 bases between the two ends. This CDR3 region has 13 residues. The whole variable domain, remainder taken from reference TRBV28 and TRBJ1-5, is DVKVTQSSRYLVKRTGEKVFLECVQDMDHENMFWYRQDPGLGLRLIYFSYDVKMKEKGDIPEGYSVSREKKERFSLILESASTNQTSMYLCASSLRTYQPQHFGDGTRLSIL.

This clonotype was counted many times. This rearrangement joins TRBV13 to TRBJ1-6, with D maybe TRBD1 (5 bases). Looked up from germline, CDR1 is PRHDT and CDR2 is FYEKMQ (reference sequence). Trimming removed 5 bases at V and 9 bases at J, with 17 bases between. The CDR3 contains 15 residues. CDR3 DNA sequence: TGTGCCAGCAGCCGCTGGGTGCAGGGTGCTTCACCCCTCCACTTT. Residues: CASSRWVQGASPLHF.

This clonotype has at least ten counts. The chain has TRBV27 and TRBJ1-1, with D uncertain. This CDR3 spans 17 amino acids. V was clipped by 2 bases and J by 0 bases, with 16 bases between them. Looked up from germline, CDR1 is MNHEY and CDR2 is SMNVEV (reference sequence). Written as DNA, the CDR3 is TGTGCCAGCAGTTTAGGGAGGGAGGACGAGTTGAACACTGAAGCTTTCTTT. Residues: CASSLGREDELNTEAFF.

There are many counts of this clonotype. The chain couples TRBV30 to TRBJ2-2; a weak D match, TRBD1 (5 bases). Germline V gene data show CDR1 as GTSNPN and CDR2 as SVGIG (reference sequence). V was pared by 1 base and J by 3 bases, with 9 bases between. The CDR3 totals 14 residues. DNA for the CDR3: TGTGCCTGGAGTGGAGACAGATACACCGGGGAGCTGTTTTTT. Its translation is CAWSGDRYTGELFF. Filled out from reference TRBV30 and TRBJ2-2, the complete variable domain reads SQTIHQWPATLVQPVGSPLSLECTVEGTSNPNLYWYRQAAGRGLQLLFYSVGIGQISSEVPQNLSASRPQDRQFILSSKKLLLSDSGFYLCAWSGDRYTGELFFGEGSRLTVL.

This clonotype has a count of ten or more. The rearrangement links TRBV11-1 to TRBJ2-2; D may be TRBD2 (5 bases). The CDR3 totals 16 residues. The V gene's germline CDR1 is SGHAT and CDR2 FQDESV (reference sequence). Trimming cost V 1 base and J 4 bases, with 13 bases left between them. The CDR3 coding sequence is TGTGCCAGCAGCTTAGGAGTTAGCGTGGCCACCGGGGAGCTGTTTTTT. Protein: CASSLGVSVATGELFF.

The chain links TRBV9 to TRBJ2-5, with a tentative D call TRBD2 (7 bases). This CDR3 contains 16 residues. Germline-derived CDR1 and CDR2 are SGDLS and YYNGEE. V lost 3 bases, J lost 4 bases, and 19 bases lay in between. The CDR3 DNA sequence: TGTGCCAGCAGCGACCCGTGGGGGGGGCAGGGAGAGACCCAGTACTTC. Translated: CASSDPWGGQGETQYF.

This clonotype was recorded at least ten times. The CDR3, as DNA: TGTGCCAGCAGCTTTTGGGGCGGTGAGACCCAGTACTTC. Protein sequence: CASSFWGGETQYF. The rearrangement links TRBV7-8 to TRBJ2-5; a weak D match, TRBD1 (5 bases). CDR3 size: 13 residues. V lost 3 bases and J lost 5, with 10 bases in between. Germline V gene data show CDR1 as SGHVS and CDR2 as FQNEAQ.

This clonotype showed up just a few times. The rearrangement uses TRBV10-2 and TRBJ2-7; D is unresolved. Per germline, CDR1 WSHSY and CDR2 SAAADI. The CDR3 loop spans 13 amino acids. V lost 9 bases and J 0 bases, leaving 12 bases between the germline ends. Written as DNA, the CDR3 is TGCGCCAGTGAGGCCCGCAGCTCCTACGAGCAGTACTTC. This sequence encodes CASEARSSYEQYF.

This clonotype was found many times. V and J are TRBV6-2 or TRBV6-3 and TRBJ1-2; D is unclear. Germline V gene lookup returns CDR1 MNHEY and CDR2 SVGEGT. The CDR3 is 16 residues long. V dropped 0 bases and J dropped 3 bases, with 14 bases sitting between them. The CDR3 loop is CASSYSSKRDDYGYTF. CDR3 DNA: TGTGCCAGCAGTTACTCGAGTAAGCGCGACGACTATGGCTACACCTTC.